The T cell receptor beta chain described here comes from a study of T cell repertoires in cytomegalovirus infection. Study context: CMV infection and matching HLA type were both indicated by public TCR beta signatures.

Per the germline V gene, CDR1 is DFQATT and CDR2 is SNEGSKA (reference sequence). The CDR3 runs 16 residues. V was clipped by 4 bases and J by 2 bases, with 20 bases between them. This clonotype came up a few times. A single record per CDR3 protein comes from TCRdb applying MiXCR to the reads. The repertoire consists of approximately 240,000 distinct CDR3 sequences, with 10% to 15% occurring once and the leading ten covering approximately 1.8%. This TCR was sampled from a human donor in good health (CMV status not recorded). Some clones in this sample may be carry-over from other donors' samples. The rearrangement links TRBV20-1 to TRBJ1-1, with no clear D. Sequences were obtained from PBMCs. This chain's CDR3 is CSAIPHAGHANTEAFF. In DNA form, the CDR3 reads TGCAGTGCTATTCCCCACGCTGGGCATGCCAACACTGAAGCTTTCTTT.